The 20 T cell receptor beta chains below come from one sample, sequenced in a study of T cell repertoires in cytomegalovirus infection. TCRdb recomputed calls from the reads with MiXCR, one row per CDR3 protein. This sample yields approximately 280,000 distinct CDR3 sequences, of which roughly a fifth are seen a single time; about 21% belongs to the top ten. Their specific antigens are unknown. The specimen was cultured PBMCs, collected from culture after CMV antigen stimulation. All receptors come from a human donor in good health (CMV status not recorded). Some clones in this sample may be carry-over from other donors' samples.

This clonotype was recorded a few times. The chain joins TRBV27 to TRBJ2-1; unclear D gene. Germline loops: CDR1 MNHEY, CDR2 SMNVEV (reference sequence). V was trimmed by 3 bases and J by 16 bases, leaving 22 bases between them. This CDR3 contains 14 residues. The CDR3 sequence: CASSLQPGFVPRFF. CDR3 DNA sequence: TGTGCCAGCAGTTTGCAACCAGGCTTCGTTCCCCGCTTCTTC.

The gene calls are TRBV29-1 and TRBJ2-5; D is perhaps TRBD2 (5 bases). Germline V gives CDR1 SQVTM, CDR2 ANQGSEA. This CDR3 spans 10 amino acids. V lost 4 bases, J lost 9 bases, and 9 bases lay in between. As DNA, the CDR3 is TGCAGCGTTGTTCGAGGGCCCCAGTACTTC. Protein product: CSVVRGPQYF.

This clonotype was seen a handful of times. The chain uses TRBV12-3 or TRBV12-4 and TRBJ1-2, with a weak D call TRBD1 (6 bases). The CDR3 contains 14 residues. V was cut by 5 bases and J by 8 bases, with 18 bases left in between. The DNA of the CDR3 is TGTGCCAGCAGTCTCCACCCGGCAGGGGACGGCTACACCTTC. Protein product: CASSLHPAGDGYTF.

The V call is TRBV29-1, the J call TRBJ2-5; 13 nucleotides match TRBD2. This CDR3 is built from 17 residues. With 7 bases clipped from V and 5 bases from J, the junction kept 16 bases outside the gene matches. Germline V gives CDR1 SQVTM, CDR2 ANQGSEA. The CDR3 is CSAGVGLAGVWGETQYF. CDR3 in DNA: TGCAGCGCCGGGGTCGGACTAGCGGGAGTGTGGGGGGAGACCCAGTACTTC.

This clonotype came up many times. The chain employs TRBV7-2 and TRBJ2-5, with TRBD2 matching 12 bases. Looked up from germline, CDR1 is SGHTA and CDR2 is FQGNSA. This CDR3 has 13 amino acids. After removal of 5 bases from V and 12 bases from J, the junction contained 7 bases not matched to a gene. CDR3 region: CASSPLAGGPEYF. The CDR3 nucleotides read TGTGCCAGCAGCCCGCTAGCGGGAGGGCCGGAGTACTTC.

The chain employs TRBV7-2 and TRBJ2-4, with TRBD1 matching 7 bases. Germline V CDR1 and CDR2: SGHTA, FQGNSA. Trimming took 3 bases from V and 7 from J; bases not matched to a gene: 6. The CDR3 extends over 14 amino acids. In DNA, the CDR3 is TGTGCCAGCAGCTTGGAAGGGGGCAGGAACATTCAGTACTTC. Translated, it gives CASSLEGGRNIQYF. The full variable domain, completed using reference TRBV7-2 and TRBJ2-4, is GAGVSQSPSNKVTEKGKDVELRCDPISGHTALYWYRQSLGQGLEFLIYFQGNSAPDKSGLPSDRFSAERTGGSVSTLTIQRTQQEDSAVYLCASSLEGGRNIQYFGAGTRLSVL.

V gene TRBV20-1 combines with J gene TRBJ2-1, with 10 bases lining up with TRBD2. The CDR3 is 16 amino acids. V trimming: 5 bases; J trimming: 5 bases; junction bases outside the gene matches: 12. The germline V gene has CDR1 DFQATT and CDR2 SNEGSKA (reference sequence). CDR3: CSAHPESGRANNEQFF. In DNA, the CDR3 is TGCAGTGCTCACCCCGAGAGCGGGAGGGCCAACAATGAGCAGTTCTTC.

The sample holds a few counts of this clonotype. V and J are TRBV11-2 and TRBJ2-1; D is unresolved. Looked up from germline, CDR1 is SGHAT and CDR2 is FQNNGV. Deletions cut 1 base from V and 6 bases from J, with 16 bases between. The CDR3 spans 16 residues. CDR3 region: CASSLGVSPSGNEQFF. CDR3 sequence (DNA): TGTGCCAGCAGCTTAGGGGTTAGCCCTTCGGGCAATGAGCAGTTCTTC.

The chain recombines TRBV6-2 or TRBV6-3 with TRBJ2-7, with D perhaps assigned TRBD1 or TRBD2 (6 bases each). The CDR3 is 15 amino acids. V lost 2 bases and J lost 6, with 17 bases in between. The germline gives CDR1 MNHEY, CDR2 SVGEGT. This CDR3 reads CASSYGPGAPAEQYV. CDR3 DNA: TGTGCCAGCAGTTACGGGCCGGGGGCTCCCGCCGAGCAGTACGTC.

This clonotype was recorded many times. CDR3 sequence: CASSPIGGGYGYTF. DNA of the CDR3: TGTGCCAGCAGCCCTATCGGCGGGGGTTACGGCTACACCTTC. The genes are TRBV7-2 and TRBJ1-2, with a weak D call TRBD1 (5 bases). The CDR3 covers 14 residues. Trimming cost V 5 bases and J 8 bases, with 18 bases left between them. Per the germline V gene, CDR1 is SGHTA and CDR2 is FQGNSA.

This clonotype is a singleton in its sample. The V gene is TRBV14, the J gene TRBJ2-4, with D possibly being TRBD1 or TRBD2 (5 bases each). The CDR3 covers 17 residues. Germline V CDR1 and CDR2: SGHDN, FVKESK. Trimming took off 1 base at V and 0 bases at J, with 13 bases between the two ends. For the CDR3, the DNA is TGTGCCAGCAGCCAAGGAGGGGAATCTCTAGCCAAAAACATTCAGTACTTC. This sequence encodes CASSQGGESLAKNIQYF.

Written as DNA, the CDR3 is TGTGCCAGCAGCTCAACTTCTACGACAGGGGGGCGAGGAGGCTACACCTTC. Translating it yields CASSSTSTTGGRGGYTF. This chain uses TRBV7-2 with TRBJ1-2; 9 bases align to TRBD1. The CDR3 spans 17 residues. Losses at the gene ends were 4 bases for V and 8 bases for J; bases not matched to a gene: 17. Per the germline V gene, CDR1 is SGHTA and CDR2 is FQGNSA.

The count of this clonotype is one. The rearrangement uses TRBV5-6 and TRBJ2-7; a possible D gene is TRBD2 (6 bases). Germline V gene lookup returns CDR1 SGHDT and CDR2 YYEEEE. With 2 bases removed from V and 12 bases from J, the gap between germline ends came to 21 bases. The CDR3 is 14 amino acids. DNA of the CDR3: TGTGCCAGCAGCTTCTGGGACTTCAAGGGAGGATGGTACGTC. It specifies CASSFWDFKGGWYV.

This clonotype occurred many times. V gene TRBV6-1 combines with J gene TRBJ2-6; D uncertain. The CDR3 runs 14 residues. Germline V gives CDR1 MNHNS, CDR2 SASEGT. V lost 0 bases and J lost 0, with 0 bases in between. The CDR3: CASSEASGANVLTF. The CDR3 DNA follows: TGTGCCAGCAGTGAAGCCTCTGGGGCCAACGTCCTGACTTTC.

The genes are TRBV6-2 or TRBV6-3 and TRBJ2-7; 11 bases fit TRBD2. CDR1 and CDR2 (germline): MNHEY, SVGEGT. The CDR3 sequence is 15 residues long. V lost 9 bases and J lost 0; bases outside the gene matches: 7. CDR3 sequence (DNA): TGTGCCAGTAAGCCGGGACTAGCGGTCTCCTACGAGCAGTACTTC. Amino acids: CASKPGLAVSYEQYF.

This clonotype has a handful of counts. V gene TRBV5-4 combines with J gene TRBJ1-2; no clear D gene. Trimming removed 4 bases at V and 8 bases at J, with 15 bases between. Germline V gene sequence: CDR1 SGHNT, CDR2 YYREEE (reference sequence). The CDR3 covers 13 residues. The CDR3 DNA reads TGTGCCAGCAGCCCGTTTACGGATGGCGGCTACACCTTC. It is translated as CASSPFTDGGYTF.

In this sample, this clonotype turned up a few times. The chain combines TRBV24-1 with TRBJ2-1; 15 bases are shared with TRBD2. CDR1 KGHDR and CDR2 SFDVKD come from the germline V gene. With 4 bases clipped from V and 7 bases from J, the junction kept 7 bases outside the gene matches. The CDR3 is made up of 17 amino acids. The CDR3 region is CATSDPGLAGGRNEQFF. The CDR3 DNA reads as TGTGCCACCAGTGACCCGGGACTAGCGGGAGGTAGAAATGAGCAGTTCTTC.

The table lists this clonotype with many counts. This chain uses TRBV4-1 with TRBJ1-2; a weak D match, TRBD1 (6 bases). This CDR3 region has 17 residues. Germline CDR1 and CDR2: MGHRA and YSYEKL. The V and J ends lost 0 bases and 0 bases respectively, with 14 bases between them. The CDR3 here is CASSQDRGLLSNYGYTF. The CDR3 DNA follows: TGCGCCAGCAGCCAAGACAGGGGCCTCCTCTCTAACTATGGCTACACCTTC.

This sequence joins TRBV4-3 and TRBJ2-3, with unresolved D. V lost 0 bases and J 5 bases, leaving 6 bases between the germline ends. The CDR3 extends over 13 amino acids. Per the germline V gene, CDR1 is LGHNA and CDR2 is YSLEER. DNA of the CDR3: TGCGCCAGCAGCCAAGATCCGTTAGATACGCAGTATTTT. This sequence encodes CASSQDPLDTQYF.

This clonotype qualifies as medium-sized. The chain employs TRBV7-2 and TRBJ1-1, with 10 bases aligning to TRBD1. The germline V gene encodes CDR1 SGHTA and CDR2 FQGNSA. V lost 3 bases and J lost 5; bases outside the gene matches: 3. The CDR3 is 14 amino acids. CDR3 coding DNA: TGTGCCAGCAGCTTCGGACAGGGGGGGACTGAAGCTTTCTTT. It yields the protein CASSFGQGGTEAFF.